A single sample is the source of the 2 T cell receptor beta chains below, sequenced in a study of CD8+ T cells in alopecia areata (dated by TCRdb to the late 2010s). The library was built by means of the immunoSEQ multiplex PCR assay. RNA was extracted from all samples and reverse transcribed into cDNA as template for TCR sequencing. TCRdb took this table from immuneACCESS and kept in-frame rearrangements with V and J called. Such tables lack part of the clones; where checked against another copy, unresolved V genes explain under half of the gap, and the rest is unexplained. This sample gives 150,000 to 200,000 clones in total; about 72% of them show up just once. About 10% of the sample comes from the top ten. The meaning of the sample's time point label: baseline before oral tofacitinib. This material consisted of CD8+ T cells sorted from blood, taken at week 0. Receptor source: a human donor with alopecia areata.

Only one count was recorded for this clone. This CDR3 reads CAWSAEGNEQFF. The CDR3 DNA is TGTGCCTGGAGTGCGGAGGGCAATGAGCAGTTCTTC. This chain joins TRBV30 and TRBJ2-1; TRBD2 is a possible D gene (6 bases). The CDR3 has 12 residues. Germline CDR1 reads GTSNPN; CDR2 reads SVGIG (reference sequence). V lost 1 base, J lost 6 bases, and 7 bases lay in between. The whole variable domain, filled in from reference TRBV30 and TRBJ2-1, reads SQTIHQWPATLVQPVGSPLSLECTVEGTSNPNLYWYRQAAGRGLQLLFYSVGIGQISSEVPQNLSASRPQDRQFILSSKKLLLSDSGFYLCAWSAEGNEQFFGPGTRLTVL.

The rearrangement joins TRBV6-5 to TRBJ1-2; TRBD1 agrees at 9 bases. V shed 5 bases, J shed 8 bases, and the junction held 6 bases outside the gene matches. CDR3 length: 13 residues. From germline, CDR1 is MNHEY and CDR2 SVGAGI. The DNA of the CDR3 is TGTGCCAGCAGTGAACAGGGGGCGGTCGGCTACACCTTC. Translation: CASSEQGAVGYTF.